A selection of T cell receptor beta chains follows, all from one sample in a study of molecular identifiers for immune sequencing clone quantification. TCRdb re-analysed the PCR reads in MiXCR, keeping a single row per CDR3 protein. Of under 650,000 distinct CDR3 sequences in the sample, around 20% are singletons; the top ten hold roughly 0.85%. The sequencing input was naive CD8+ T cells from blood, with Jurkat cell RNA spiked in. The receptors stem from a human donor in good health. Some libraries in this study had Jurkat cell RNA spiked in. Both conserved end residues are part of each CDR3. D genes are given only for firm matches. A clone size is listed for some rows: how often the clone was seen (once, few, many), or a class if it is expanded.

D	V	size	J	CDR3	DNA
-	TRBV4-1	many	TRBJ1-1	CASSQASTVLSEAFF	TGCGCCAGCAGCCAAGCTTCTACCGTTCTTTCTGAAGCTTTCTTT
-	TRBV7-9	-	TRBJ2-2	CASSLDERPAWGGELFF	TGTGCCAGCAGCTTGGACGAACGCCCGGCTTGGGGCGGGGAGCTGTTTTTT
TRBD1	TRBV20-1	many	TRBJ1-1	CSALPMGQLNTEAFF	TGCAGTGCCCTGCCGATGGGACAGCTTAACACTGAAGCTTTCTTT
-	TRBV28	many	TRBJ2-7	CASSPRMYSYEQYF	TGTGCCAGCAGTCCCCGGATGTACTCCTACGAGCAGTACTTC
-	TRBV25-1	-	TRBJ1-1	CASSDYYTEAFF	TGTGCCAGCAGTGACTATTACACTGAAGCTTTCTTT
-	TRBV7-2	-	TRBJ2-3	CAGGSPPGDFTDTQYF	TGTGCCGGCGGCTCTCCTCCAGGGGACTTCACAGATACGCAGTATTTT
TRBD2	TRBV27	few	TRBJ2-2	CASSLLAGGANTGELFF	TGTGCCAGCAGTTTACTAGCGGGGGGGGCCAACACCGGGGAGCTGTTTTTT
TRBD2	TRBV7-9	-	TRBJ2-1	CASSQSSSSGAPWKYNEQFF	TGTGCCAGCAGCCAGAGTTCCTCTAGCGGGGCACCTTGGAAGTACAATGAGCAGTTCTTC
-	TRBV28	many	TRBJ2-3	CASSLLTGGADTQYF	TGTGCCAGCAGTTTGTTGACAGGCGGCGCAGATACGCAGTATTTT
-	TRBV14	-	TRBJ2-7	CASGQRASREQYF	TGTGCCAGCGGCCAGCGGGCCTCTCGAGAGCAGTACTTC
TRBD2	TRBV12-3/TRBV12-4	-	TRBJ2-5	CASSLGGNGLETQYF	TGTGCCAGCAGTTTGGGGGGGAACGGCTTAGAGACCCAGTACTTC
TRBD1	TRBV28	many	TRBJ2-7	CASRPGQGSYEQYF	TGTGCCAGCAGACCCGGACAGGGATCCTACGAGCAGTACTTC
TRBD1	TRBV5-1	many	TRBJ2-7	CASSSEGQGSPYEQYF	TGCGCCAGCAGCTCTGAAGGACAGGGCTCTCCCTACGAGCAGTACTTC
TRBD1	TRBV20-1	few	TRBJ2-7	CSANPTGNSYEQYF	TGCAGTGCTAACCCGACAGGGAATAGTTACGAGCAGTACTTC
-	TRBV14	few	TRBJ1-4	CASSQVRGIEKLFF	TGTGCCAGCAGCCAAGTCCGAGGCATTGAAAAACTGTTTTTT
TRBD1	TRBV6-2/TRBV6-3	-	TRBJ2-2	CASSHRDRVTGELFF	TGTGCCAGCAGCCACCGGGACAGGGTCACCGGGGAGCTGTTTTTT
TRBD1	TRBV30	many	TRBJ1-5	CAWSDTGGRPQHF	TGTGCCTGGAGCGATACAGGGGGTAGACCCCAGCATTTT
-	TRBV7-9	many	TRBJ2-7	CASSLTVTAPHEQYF	TGTGCCAGCAGCTTAACCGTCACAGCCCCCCACGAGCAGTACTTC
-	TRBV28	many	TRBJ2-4	CASSYRTIAKNIQYF	TGTGCCAGCAGTTACAGGACTATAGCCAAAAACATTCAGTACTTC
-	TRBV19	-	TRBJ2-1	CATTQWGSSSYNEQFF	TGTGCCACCACACAATGGGGGTCGAGCTCCTACAATGAGCAGTTCTTC
-	TRBV6-2/TRBV6-3	many	TRBJ2-3	CASRREDTQYF	TGTGCCAGCAGGAGAGAGGATACGCAGTATTTT
-	TRBV5-8	many	TRBJ1-5	CASSLDQPQHF	TGTGCCAGCAGTTTAGATCAGCCCCAGCATTTT
TRBD2	TRBV27	-	TRBJ2-1	CASSYSAGGSNEQFF	TGTGCCAGCAGTTACTCTGCGGGGGGTTCCAATGAGCAGTTCTTC
TRBD1	TRBV2	many	TRBJ2-7	CASSAGQGPHEQYF	TGTGCCAGCAGCGCGGGACAGGGGCCCCACGAGCAGTACTTC
TRBD1	TRBV20-1	many	TRBJ2-4	CSAKGTGGTELAKNIQYF	TGCAGTGCAAAGGGGACAGGGGGTACGGAGCTAGCCAAAAACATTCAGTACTTC
-	TRBV7-9	many	TRBJ2-6	CASSIPKGSGANVLTF	TGTGCCAGCAGCATTCCGAAGGGCTCTGGGGCCAACGTCCTGACTTTC
-	TRBV14	many	TRBJ2-5	CASSHAQEPQETQYF	TGTGCCAGCAGCCATGCGCAGGAGCCCCAAGAGACCCAGTACTTC
-	TRBV12-3/TRBV12-4	many	TRBJ1-5	CASSHTGYNQPQHF	TGTGCCAGCAGCCATACAGGGTATAATCAGCCCCAGCATTTT
-	TRBV10-3	many	TRBJ2-3	CAMDSGGRGTDTQYF	TGTGCCATGGACAGTGGGGGACGGGGCACAGATACGCAGTATTTT
-	TRBV7-2	-	TRBJ2-2	CASSFGFSTGELLF	TGTGCCAGCAGCTTCGGCTTTAGCACCGGGGAACTGTTATTT
TRBD2	TRBV27	-	TRBJ2-2	CASSPVAGNTGEPFF	TGTGCCAGCAGTCCCGTAGCGGGGAACACCGGGGAGCCGTTTTTT
TRBD1	TRBV9	many	TRBJ2-5	CASSVEGRGSQETQYF	TGTGCCAGCAGCGTAGAGGGCAGGGGGTCGCAAGAGACCCAGTACTTC
-	TRBV20-1	-	TRBJ2-7	CSATAGHTYEQYF	TGCAGTGCTACGGCAGGGCACACCTACGAGCAGTACTTC
TRBD1	TRBV20-1	few	TRBJ1-2	CSARDRGQGSSGYTF	TGCAGTGCTAGAGATCGAGGACAGGGCTCCTCTGGCTACACCTTC
-	TRBV6-5	-	TRBJ1-4	CATAPGSSPANEKLFF	TGTGCCACCGCTCCAGGGTCCTCTCCGGCTAATGAAAAACTGTTTTTT
-	TRBV7-9	-	TRBJ2-5	CASSLGWETRYF	TGTGCCAGCAGCTTAGGTTGGGAGACCCGGTACTTC
-	TRBV7-9	many	TRBJ1-4	CASSRTVANEKLFF	TGTGCCAGCAGCCGGACAGTAGCTAATGAAAAACTGTTTTTT